The rows below give T cell receptor beta chains drawn from one sample of a study of shared clonotypes between healthy human individuals. Produced via immunoSEQ multiplex PCR; TCRdb's table is partial and in-frame only. The top ten clones hold about 1.5% of a sample with about 960,000 clones, 70% to 85% of them seen once. The sample was memory CD4+ T cells sorted from blood. The receptor source for this set is a man in his late teens or twenties in good health. CDR3s include the opening cysteine and the closing phenylalanine or tryptophan. Each record gives: clone size, J gene, V gene, CDR3 length, D gene, CDR3 DNA, CDR3 protein. A D gene is named only where the DNA matches it firmly. Expanded clones get a size class; other rows say once, few or many, or leave the size out.

abundance: NA
j_gene: TRBJ2-5
v_gene: TRBV6-5
len: 16
d_gene: TRBD2
CDR3nt: TGTGCCAGCAGTTACTCCCTAGCGGGGGGTCAAGAGACCCAGTACTTC
CDR3aa: CASSYSLAGGQETQYF

abundance: few
j_gene: TRBJ1-1
v_gene: TRBV5-6
len: 15
d_gene: TRBD1
CDR3nt: TGTGCCAGCAGCCCCGGACAGGGGGCTTTCACTGAAGCTTTCTTT
CDR3aa: CASSPGQGAFTEAFF

abundance: NA
j_gene: TRBJ2-3
v_gene: TRBV11-3
len: 14
d_gene: NA
CDR3nt: TGTGCCAGCAGCTTAGATAAACCCCCCGATACGCAGTATTTT
CDR3aa: CASSLDKPPDTQYF

abundance: NA
j_gene: TRBJ2-1
v_gene: TRBV27
len: 13
d_gene: NA
CDR3nt: TGTGCCAGCAGTTTAGAGGGGATCAATGAGCAGTTCTTC
CDR3aa: CASSLEGINEQFF

abundance: few
j_gene: TRBJ2-2
v_gene: TRBV5-1
len: 12
d_gene: NA
CDR3nt: TGCGCCAGCAGCATAAGAGACCGGGAGCTGTTTTTT
CDR3aa: CASSIRDRELFF

abundance: once
j_gene: TRBJ1-5
v_gene: TRBV7-2
len: 13
d_gene: NA
CDR3nt: TGTGCCAGCAGCTTGGGGGATGGGAAGCCCCAGCATTTT
CDR3aa: CASSLGDGKPQHF

abundance: NA
j_gene: TRBJ1-6
v_gene: TRBV18
len: 15
d_gene: TRBD1
CDR3nt: TGTGCCAGCTCACCACCGGGACAGGGAAAGTCACCCCTCCACTTT
CDR3aa: CASSPPGQGKSPLHF

abundance: NA
j_gene: TRBJ2-7
v_gene: TRBV11-2
len: 15
d_gene: NA
CDR3nt: TGTGCCAGCAGCTTAGGTGGGGCCGGAGTCTACGAGCAGTACTTC
CDR3aa: CASSLGGAGVYEQYF

abundance: once
j_gene: TRBJ2-3
v_gene: TRBV20-1
len: 11
d_gene: NA
CDR3nt: TGCAGTGCTAGAGTCGCAGATACGCAGTATTTT
CDR3aa: CSARVADTQYF

abundance: NA
j_gene: TRBJ2-3
v_gene: TRBV7-2
len: 16
d_gene: NA
CDR3nt: TGTGCCAGCAGCTTAGATGGGAAGCGGGCCACAGATACGCAGTATTTT
CDR3aa: CASSLDGKRATDTQYF

abundance: NA
j_gene: TRBJ1-1
v_gene: TRBV6-5
len: 15
d_gene: TRBD1
CDR3nt: TGTGCCAGCAGTTACAGTACAGGGGTGGGCACTGAAGCTTTCTTT
CDR3aa: CASSYSTGVGTEAFF

abundance: once
j_gene: TRBJ2-1
v_gene: TRBV6-1
len: 15
d_gene: TRBD2
CDR3nt: TGTGCCAGCAGGGTGAGCGGGGGGACCTACAATGAGCAGTTCTTC
CDR3aa: CASRVSGGTYNEQFF

abundance: NA
j_gene: TRBJ1-2
v_gene: TRBV29-1
len: 15
d_gene: TRBD1
CDR3nt: TGCAGCGTTGATCAACGGACAGGCCCAAACTATGGCTACACCTTC
CDR3aa: CSVDQRTGPNYGYTF